These 25 T cell receptor beta chains were sequenced from one sample in a study of T-cell reconstitution after alpha-beta-depleted transplantation in children. Preparation of the TCRbeta library involved a method that used unique molecular identifiers. TCRdb redid the calling of the PCR reads with MiXCR, one entry per CDR3 protein. The repertoire holds about 200,000 distinct CDR3 sequences, with less than 15% as singletons. Source: PBMCs from the stem cell graft donor, taken from the stem cell graft. Every receptor here comes from a human donor who donated a stem cell graft to a child with acute lymphoblastic leukemia.

This rearrangement joins TRBV19 to TRBJ2-7, with D possibly being TRBD2 (7 bases). Germline V lookup: CDR1 LNHDA, CDR2 SQIVND (reference sequence). V gave up 3 bases and J gave up 2 bases, with 14 bases separating them. This CDR3 has 15 amino acids. The CDR3 here is CASSMSGTTTYEQYF. In nucleotides, the CDR3 is TGTGCCAGTAGTATGAGCGGGACAACCACCTACGAGCAGTACTTC.

Notes on this clonotype: One base away lies a much larger clone, so this may be a sequencing read error. The CDR3 nucleotides are TGCACTGCGCTCCGGGGGGTTGCGACTGAAGCTTTCTTT. It is translated as CTALRGVATEAFF. J is TRBJ1-1 and V is TRBV20-1; the D gene is possibly TRBD1 (5 bases). This CDR3 comprises 13 residues. The V gene's germline CDR1 is DFQATT and CDR2 SNEGSKA (reference sequence).

This clonotype is a singleton in its sample. V usage is TRBV28 and J usage is TRBJ1-1; unclear D gene. Germline V lookup: CDR1 MDHEN, CDR2 SYDVKM. Trimming took off 5 bases at V and 8 bases at J, with 12 bases between the two ends. This CDR3 region has 12 residues. CDR3 in amino acids: CASSLLSLEAFF. CDR3 sequence (DNA): TGTGCCAGCAGTCTATTGTCACTGGAAGCTTTCTTT.

This clonotype was counted at least ten times. The chain couples TRBV12-3 or TRBV12-4 to TRBJ1-2, with D unclear. Trimming took 5 bases from V and 3 from J, leaving 10 bases between them. The CDR3 totals 13 residues. CDR3 DNA sequence: TGTGCCAGCAGTCCTAACGTGGACTATGGCTACACCTTC. It yields the protein CASSPNVDYGYTF.

This clonotype was picked up many times. J is TRBJ2-7 and V is TRBV6-2 or TRBV6-3; tentative D call: TRBD2 (5 bases). V dropped 6 bases and J dropped 6 bases, with 21 bases sitting between them. This CDR3 comprises 15 residues. Germline V lookup: CDR1 MNHEY, CDR2 SVGEGT. The CDR3, as DNA: TGTGCCAGCAGCAACCGGGAAGTGACTAAGGGCGAGCAGTACTTC. It codes for CASSNREVTKGEQYF.

This clonotype showed up many times. The chain is built from TRBV2 and TRBJ1-1; D perhaps matches TRBD1 (6 bases). CDR1 SNHLY and CDR2 FYNNEI come from the germline V gene. The CDR3 sequence is 15 residues long. Trimming left V 6 bases short and J 0 bases short, with 14 bases between. As DNA, the CDR3 is TGTGCCAGCAGGGTAGTGGGGGGCATGAACACTGAAGCTTTCTTT. This sequence encodes CASRVVGGMNTEAFF.

This clonotype was detected many times. The V call is TRBV29-1, the J call TRBJ2-5; 15 nucleotides line up with TRBD2. CDR3 length equals 14 residues. With V trimmed by 7 bases and J by 4 bases, 4 bases remained unmatched. CDR1 SQVTM and CDR2 ANQGSEA come from the germline V gene. CDR3 protein: CSAGLAGGRETQYF. In nucleotides, the CDR3 is TGCAGCGCCGGACTAGCGGGAGGGCGAGAGACCCAGTACTTC.

This clonotype was recorded at least ten times. The genes are TRBV27 and TRBJ2-1, with 7 bases lining up with TRBD2. The CDR3 extends over 15 amino acids. Germline CDR1 is MNHEY and CDR2 is SMNVEV (reference sequence). J gave up 10 bases and V 6 bases, and 15 bases lay outside the gene matches. The CDR3 nucleotides read TGTGCCAGCAGCCTTAGGGGACTATTTCAAGAGGAGCAGTTCTTC. This translates into CASSLRGLFQEEQFF.

The V call is TRBV20-1, the J call TRBJ1-3; the match to TRBD1 covers 7 bases. The V and J ends lost 5 bases and 0 bases, in that order; junction bases with no gene match: 4. The CDR3 contains 14 residues. Germline V gene lookup returns CDR1 DFQATT and CDR2 SNEGSKA (reference sequence). In DNA form, the CDR3 reads TGCAGTGCTTATACAGGGGACTCTGGAAACACCATATATTTT. This codes for CSAYTGDSGNTIYF.

Points on this clonotype: A read error may be the cause here, since a much bigger clone is one base away. The chain recombines TRBV4-1 with TRBJ2-1; TRBD2 agrees at 7 bases. In germline, CDR1 is MGHRA, CDR2 YSYEKL. The CDR3 totals 17 residues. In nucleotides, the CDR3 is TGCGCCACCAGCCAAGGGGAGAGCGGGATAGCGGGCAATGAGCAGTTCTTC. The encoded protein is CATSQGESGIAGNEQFF.

This clonotype was detected many times. The genes are TRBV12-3 or TRBV12-4 and TRBJ2-1, with D perhaps TRBD2 (6 bases). This CDR3 has 16 residues. The V and J ends lost 3 bases and 0 bases respectively, with 12 bases between them. The CDR3 DNA reads as TGTGCCAGCAGTTTTTTCTACGGGAGCTCCTACAATGAGCAGTTCTTC. Translated: CASSFFYGSSYNEQFF.

This clonotype occurred many times. This sequence joins TRBV12-3 or TRBV12-4 and TRBJ2-6; 8 nucleotides line up with TRBD2. CDR3 length: 17 residues. With 5 bases clipped from V and 0 bases from J, the junction kept 6 bases outside the gene matches. CDR3 amino acids: CASSPQSGGSGANVLTF. Written as DNA, the CDR3 is TGTGCCAGCAGTCCCCAGAGCGGGGGCTCTGGGGCCAACGTCCTGACTTTC.

In regard to this clonotype: A clone one base away is much larger, so this may be a read error. V and J are TRBV3-1 and TRBJ2-5, with D uncertain. The germline CDR1 and CDR2 sequences are LGHDT and YNNKEL (reference sequence). This CDR3 comprises 10 residues. The ends were cut back, 0 bases at V and 7 bases at J, with 0 bases in the middle. The CDR3 coding sequence is TGTGCCAGCAGCCAAGAGACCCAGTACTTC. This codes for CASSQETQYF.

The J gene is TRBJ1-1, the V gene TRBV18; D uncertain. CDR1 KGHSH and CDR2 LQKENI come from the germline V gene. V was cut by 0 bases and J by 1 base, with 9 bases left in between. CDR3 length: 15 amino acids. CDR3 sequence: CASSPPNVRNTEAFF. The CDR3 DNA follows: TGTGCCAGCTCACCACCGAACGTGAGGAACACTGAAGCTTTCTTT.

This clonotype was counted ten times or more. The gene calls are TRBV11-2 and TRBJ2-7; TRBD1 is a possible D gene (6 bases). CDR1 and CDR2 from the germline V gene are SGHAT and FQNNGV. V was trimmed by 0 bases and J by 3 bases, leaving 12 bases between them. The CDR3 sequence is 15 residues long. The DNA of the CDR3 is TGTGCCAGCAGCTTAGAGGGGGCGCCGGGCTACGAGCAGTACTTC. Translating gives CASSLEGAPGYEQYF. Drawing the rest from reference TRBV11-2 and TRBJ2-7, the complete variable domain is EAGVAQSPRYKIIEKRQSVAFWCNPISGHATLYWYQQILGQGPKLLIQFQNNGVVDDSQLPKDRFSAERLKGVDSTLKIQPAKLEDSAVYLCASSLEGAPGYEQYFGPGTRLTVT.

The table lists this clonotype with many counts. V and J are TRBV4-1 and TRBJ2-7; the D is unclear. Trimming took 1 base from V and 3 from J, leaving 7 bases between them. Germline V gives CDR1 MGHRA, CDR2 YSYEKL. The CDR3 has 13 amino acids. The CDR3 spells CASSQVGYYEQYF. CDR3 bases: TGCGCCAGCAGCCAAGTCGGCTACTACGAGCAGTACTTC.

This chain joins TRBV12-3 or TRBV12-4 and TRBJ1-1, with D uncertain. V was clipped by 7 bases and J by 5 bases, with 14 bases between them. This CDR3 comprises 13 residues. CDR3 in DNA: TGTGCCAGCATCAAACGGGCGGAGACTGAAGCTTTCTTT. This translates into CASIKRAETEAFF.

This chain uses TRBV5-1 with TRBJ2-7; TRBD2 is a possible D gene (6 bases). The germline V gene has CDR1 SGHRS and CDR2 YFSETQ. Trimming cost V 0 bases and J 3 bases, with 13 bases left between them. This CDR3 spans 15 amino acids. This CDR3 is CASSLGASEDYEQYF. Written as DNA, the CDR3 is TGCGCCAGCAGCTTGGGGGCTAGCGAGGACTACGAGCAGTACTTC. Variable domain in full (rest from reference TRBV5-1 and TRBJ2-7): KAGVTQTPRYLIKTRGQQVTLSCSPISGHRSVSWYQQTPGQGLQFLFEYFSETQRNKGNFPGRFSGRQFSNSRSEMNVSTLELGDSALYLCASSLGASEDYEQYFGPGTRLTVT.

This clonotype was seen at least ten times. The chain joins TRBV13 to TRBJ2-1; 9 bases are shared with TRBD2. The CDR3 contains 17 residues. Germline V CDR1 and CDR2: PRHDT, FYEKMQ (reference sequence). V lost 5 bases to trimming and J lost 0 bases; unmatched junction nucleotides: 8. CDR3 sequence (DNA): TGTGCCAGCAGCCCCCCAGATAGCGGGAGCTCCTACAATGAGCAGTTCTTC. Amino acids: CASSPPDSGSSYNEQFF.

The chain links TRBV5-1 to TRBJ2-3, with a tentative D call TRBD2 (6 bases). The ends were cut back, 4 bases at V and 4 bases at J, with 16 bases in the middle. Germline values: CDR1 SGHRS, CDR2 YFSETQ. The CDR3 totals 15 residues. The CDR3 sequence is CASSRDGTGADTQYF. CDR3 sequence (DNA): TGCGCCAGCAGCAGGGATGGAACGGGGGCAGATACGCAGTATTTT.

The chain combines TRBV20-1 with TRBJ2-1; 12 nucleotides agree with TRBD1. The ends lost 4 bases at V and 10 bases at J; junction bases unmatched: 17. The V gene's germline CDR1 is DFQATT and CDR2 SNEGSKA (reference sequence). The CDR3 totals 17 residues. CDR3 residues: CSAITRDRGPGLAEQFF. The CDR3 DNA follows: TGCAGTGCTATAACGCGGGACAGGGGGCCCGGACTAGCGGAGCAGTTCTTC.

This clonotype occurred many times. This chain links TRBV20-1 with TRBJ2-3; D unresolved. Germline V gene data show CDR1 as DFQATT and CDR2 as SNEGSKA (reference sequence). This CDR3 is built from 12 residues. V was pared by 4 bases and J by 6 bases, with 11 bases between. In DNA, the CDR3 is TGCAGTGCTACCCCCGGGCTTGATACGCAGTATTTT. This translates into CSATPGLDTQYF.

This clonotype was counted a few times. The rearrangement uses TRBV7-2 and TRBJ2-3; D uncertain. This CDR3 has 13 amino acids. Germline V gives CDR1 SGHTA, CDR2 FQGNSA. Trimming cost V 3 bases and J 6 bases, with 10 bases left between them. CDR3 nucleotides: TGTGCCAGCAGCTTCGTAGGGCGGGATACGCAGTATTTT. Encoded protein: CASSFVGRDTQYF.

This clonotype was counted ten times or more. The chain employs TRBV5-1 and TRBJ2-5; no reliable D call. The V end lost 5 bases, the J end lost 3 bases, and 8 bases lay between the germline ends. This CDR3 has 12 amino acids. CDR1 is SGHRS, CDR2 YFSETQ, per germline. The CDR3 is CASRKGEETQYF. As DNA, the CDR3 is TGCGCCAGCAGAAAAGGAGAAGAGACCCAGTACTTC.

The sample holds many counts of this clonotype. The rearrangement joins TRBV5-1 to TRBJ1-1; 8 nucleotides agree with TRBD1. Looked up from germline, CDR1 is SGHRS and CDR2 is YFSETQ. V gave up 1 base and J gave up 10 bases; unmatched junction bases: 9. The length of the CDR3 is 14 residues. The CDR3: CASSLSTGGQGAFF. The DNA of the CDR3 is TGCGCCAGCAGCTTGAGTACAGGGGGTCAGGGAGCTTTCTTT. Full variable domain (rest looked up from reference TRBV5-1 and TRBJ1-1): KAGVTQTPRYLIKTRGQQVTLSCSPISGHRSVSWYQQTPGQGLQFLFEYFSETQRNKGNFPGRFSGRQFSNSRSEMNVSTLELGDSALYLCASSLSTGGQGAFFGQGTRLTVV.